This section outlines one T cell receptor (beta chain) sequence together with its context. This clone was picked up a small number of times. The antigen this receptor binds is unknown. No much larger clone exists at a distance of one base, and base qualities are not known. This record comes from a study of blood T cell repertoires in COVID-19 (dated by TCRdb to the early 2020s). For the study in its entirety: Samples from collaborators originated in the United States, Italy and Spain and spanned both the acute and convalescent phases of COVID-19. The repertoires were released in a freely available public database meant as a resource for research on the immune response to SARS-CoV-2. Sample metadata almost always included a de-identified subject ID, COVID-19 status, age in years and sex. The material from the prospective study consisted of cDNA or gDNA derived from T cells, B-cell-depleted T cells, or PBMCs. Where available, HLA class I and class II types were obtained from metadata supplied by the sample provider rather than from assay-based typing. Subjects who had been exposed to COVID-19, were actively infected with it, or had recovered from it provided the deeply sampled blood TCRbeta repertoires that made up the dataset. Samples came from the ongoing ImmuneRACE study (first 160 participants) plus 1,254 subjects from 6 global collaborators.

TCRbeta CDR3 regions were amplified from genomic DNA using the immunoSEQ Assay, a bias-controlled multiplex PCR. The original methods were these. Nucleated cell counts per sample were estimated from amplification of reference gene primers within the assay. To quantify the absolute abundance of each unique TCRbeta CDR3 rearrangement, sequence reads were collapsed and filtered. For each sample, productive Simpson clonality was calculated as the square root of Simpson's diversity index over productive rearrangements. Here the immuneACCESS table is served through TCRdb, limited to in-frame sequences with V and J called. Missing clones are a known gap in these copies; in checked studies unresolved V genes cover under half, and the rest lacks a known reason. V and J calls and clone size are copied from that table; D and trimming were computed from the DNA. A total of 200,000 to 300,000 clones appear in this sample, about 85% of them only once. Together, the top ten hold 5.5% to 7.5% of the sample.

Each collaborating institution followed its own protocols to collect whole blood in K2EDTA tubes. For TCRbeta analysis, collaborators shipped samples in one of three forms: frozen whole blood, isolated PBMCs, or DNA extracted from either of those sample types. The germline V gene (reference sequence) specifies SEHNR as CDR1 and FQNEAQ as CDR2. The V end loses 5 bases and the J end loses 4 bases, and a stretch of 11 bases separates them. From the cysteine up to the phenylalanine, the CDR3 has a length of 13 residues. The DNA shown is the 39-base CDR3, in frame from base 1. The investigation overall reported the following: The quantity of clinical and demographic metadata differed by source and by participant and was supplied without curation.

Sequencing was carried out using peripheral blood. This chain joins TRBV7-9 to TRBJ1-2; TRBD1 might be the D gene, on 5 matching bases. This receptor was obtained from a woman aged 55-69 years with active or convalescent COVID-19. Here the CDR3 is given as CASSPDRVYGYTF. The nucleotides read TGTGCCAGCAGCCCCGACAGAGTCTATGGCTACACCTTC.